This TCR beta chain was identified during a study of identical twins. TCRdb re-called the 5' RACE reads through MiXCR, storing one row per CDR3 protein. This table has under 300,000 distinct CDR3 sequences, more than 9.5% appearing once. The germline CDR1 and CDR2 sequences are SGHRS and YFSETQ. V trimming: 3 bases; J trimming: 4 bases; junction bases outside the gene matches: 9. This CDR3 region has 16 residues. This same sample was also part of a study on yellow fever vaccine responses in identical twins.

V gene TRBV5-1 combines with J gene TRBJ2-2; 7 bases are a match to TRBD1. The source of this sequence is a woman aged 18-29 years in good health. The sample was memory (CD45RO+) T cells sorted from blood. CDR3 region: CASSSEPTGSTGELFF. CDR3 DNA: TGCGCCAGCAGCTCCGAACCGACAGGGAGCACCGGGGAGCTGTTTTTT.